The clone carrying this T cell receptor (beta chain) was picked up many times. The data were taken from a study of T-cell reconstitution after alpha-beta-depleted transplantation in children. The CDR3 runs 17 residues. Trimming took 2 bases from V and 4 from J; bases not matched to a gene: 9. CDR1 and CDR2 (germline): SQVTM, ANQGSEA. Unique molecular identifiers were incorporated into the prepared TCRbeta library. In TCRdb, the PCR reads were re-called with MiXCR into one record per CDR3 protein. The sample holds about 610,000 distinct CDR3 sequences, 8% to 11% seen once. The chain carries TRBV29-1 and TRBJ2-2, with TRBD2 identical over 11 bases. The starting material was PBMCs from the stem cell graft donor, obtained from the stem cell graft. The clonotype originates from a human donor who donated a stem cell graft to a child with acute myeloid leukemia. In DNA, the CDR3 is TGCAGCGTTGAATGGCGAGGGACTAGCGGAGCCACCGGGGAGCTGTTTTTT. Amino acid sequence: CSVEWRGTSGATGELFF.